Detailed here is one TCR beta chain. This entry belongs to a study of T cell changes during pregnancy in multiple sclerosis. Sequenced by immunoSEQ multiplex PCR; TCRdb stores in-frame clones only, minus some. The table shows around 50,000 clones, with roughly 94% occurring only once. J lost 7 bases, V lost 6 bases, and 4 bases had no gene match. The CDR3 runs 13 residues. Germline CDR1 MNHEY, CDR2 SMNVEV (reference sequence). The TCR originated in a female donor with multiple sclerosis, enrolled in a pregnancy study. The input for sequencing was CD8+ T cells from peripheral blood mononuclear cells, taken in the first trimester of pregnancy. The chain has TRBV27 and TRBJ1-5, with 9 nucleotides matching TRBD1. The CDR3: CASSGTGRQPQHF. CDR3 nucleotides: TGTGCCAGCAGCGGGACAGGGCGACAGCCCCAGCATTTT.